This T cell receptor (beta chain) was recorded in a study of blood T cell repertoires in COVID-19. Study details: The United States, Italy and Spain provided the acute and convalescent COVID-19 samples.

Under the authors' procedure: Amplification of reference gene primers provided the estimated nucleated cell counts. TCRdb keeps only in-frame clones here, not all; method: immunoSEQ multiplex PCR. V and J calls and clone size come straight from that table; D and trimming were deduced from the DNA. Counted here are roughly 170,000 clones, 65% to 85% occurring once; the ten biggest clones make up around 5.3%. Recruits, aged roughly 18 to 89 years, lived in 24 US areas. CDR1 is SGHDT and CDR2 is YYEEEE in the germline V gene. CDR3 length: 15 residues. Trimming took 2 bases from V and 8 from J; bases not matched to a gene: 6.

The clonotype comes from a woman in her thirties or forties with acute COVID-19. The sample consisted of PBMCs or T cells enriched from blood (not recorded which). The chain is built from TRBV5-6 and TRBJ1-6, with 8 bases identical to TRBD1. CDR3: CASSFQDRDDSPLHF. CDR3 nucleotide sequence: TGTGCCAGCAGCTTTCAGGACAGGGACGATTCACCCCTCCACTTT.